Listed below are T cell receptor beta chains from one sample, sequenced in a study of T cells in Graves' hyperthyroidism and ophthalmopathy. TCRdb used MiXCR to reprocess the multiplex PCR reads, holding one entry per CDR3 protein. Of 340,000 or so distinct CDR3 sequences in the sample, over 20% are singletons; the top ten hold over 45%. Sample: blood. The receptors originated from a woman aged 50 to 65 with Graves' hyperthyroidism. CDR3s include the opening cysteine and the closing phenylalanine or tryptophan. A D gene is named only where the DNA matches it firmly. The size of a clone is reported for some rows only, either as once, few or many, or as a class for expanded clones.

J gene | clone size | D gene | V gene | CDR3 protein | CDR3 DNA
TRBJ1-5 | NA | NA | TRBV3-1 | CASSQGGRGSDQPQHF | TGTGCCAGCAGCCAAGGTGGGAGGGGGAGTGATCAGCCCCAGCATTTT
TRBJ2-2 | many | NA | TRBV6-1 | CASSEQLLLGGTGELFF | TGTGCCAGCAGCGAACAGCTACTCCTGGGAGGAACCGGGGAGCTGTTTTTT
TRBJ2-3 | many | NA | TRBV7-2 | CASSLGALGGTDTQYF | TGTGCCAGCAGCTTGGGGGCTCTAGGGGGCACAGATACGCAGTATTTT
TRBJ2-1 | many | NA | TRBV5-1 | CASSAAGTQIREQFF | TGCGCCAGCAGCGCTGCCGGGACCCAAATCAGAGAGCAGTTCTTC
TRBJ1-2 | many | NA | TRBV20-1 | CSVPSNYGYTF | TGCAGTGTCCCTTCTAACTATGGCTACACCTTC
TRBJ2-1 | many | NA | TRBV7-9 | CASSRTPTQQNEQFF | TGTGCCAGCAGCAGAACACCCACCCAACAGAATGAGCAGTTCTTC
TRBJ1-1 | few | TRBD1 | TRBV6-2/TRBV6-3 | CASSYGTGVTEAFF | TGTGCCAGCAGTTACGGGACAGGGGTGACTGAAGCTTTCTTT
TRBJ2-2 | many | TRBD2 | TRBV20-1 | CSARETSGGELFF | TGCAGTGCTAGAGAGACTAGCGGCGGGGAGCTGTTTTTT
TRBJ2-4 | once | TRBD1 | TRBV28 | CASSSPGGSLAKNIQYF | TGTGCCAGCAGCTCCCCAGGGGGATCTCTAGCCAAAAACATTCAGTACTTC
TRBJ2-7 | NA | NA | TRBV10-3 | CAIKAYSNEQYF | TGTGCCATCAAGGCCTATTCCAACGAGCAGTACTTC
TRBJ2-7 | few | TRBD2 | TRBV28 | CASSSLGRNGQYF | TGTGCCAGCAGCAGTCTCGGGAGGAACGGGCAGTACTTC
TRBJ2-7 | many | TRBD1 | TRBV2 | CASSKTGSSYEQYF | TGTGCCAGCAGTAAGACAGGGAGCTCCTACGAGCAGTACTTC
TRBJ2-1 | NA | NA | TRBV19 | CASSQLDSNYNEQFF | TGTGCCAGCTCCCAATTGGACTCGAACTACAATGAGCAGTTCTTC
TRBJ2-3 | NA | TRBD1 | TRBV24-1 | CATSPSSGTGADSTDTQYF | TGTGCCACCAGTCCTTCATCCGGGACAGGGGCCGATAGCACAGATACGCAGTATTTT
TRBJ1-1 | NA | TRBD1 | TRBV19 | CASSDRTGVNTEAFF | TGTGCCAGTAGCGACCGGACAGGGGTGAACACTGAAGCTTTCTTT
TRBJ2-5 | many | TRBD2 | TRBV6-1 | CASRLGGSQETQYF | TGTGCCAGCAGATTGGGGGGGTCCCAAGAGACCCAGTACTTC
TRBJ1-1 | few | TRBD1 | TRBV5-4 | CASSRQGSPLTTEAFF | TGTGCCAGCAGCCGACAGGGATCTCCCCTGACCACTGAAGCTTTCTTT
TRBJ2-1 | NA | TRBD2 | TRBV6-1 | CASTQKGGASGRGYNEQFF | TGTGCCAGCACCCAAAAAGGTGGAGCTAGCGGGAGGGGTTACAATGAGCAGTTCTTC
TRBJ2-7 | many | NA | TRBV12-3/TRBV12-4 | CASSLMGGYEQYF | TGTGCCAGCAGTTTAATGGGCGGCTACGAGCAGTACTTC
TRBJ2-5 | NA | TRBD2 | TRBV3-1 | CASSPQVGLAGATFQETQYF | TGTGCCAGCAGCCCCCAAGTGGGGCTAGCGGGGGCCACGTTCCAAGAGACCCAGTACTTC
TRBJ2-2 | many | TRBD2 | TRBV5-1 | CASTPTSGSTGELFF | TGCGCCAGCACCCCCACTAGCGGGTCCACCGGGGAGCTGTTTTTT
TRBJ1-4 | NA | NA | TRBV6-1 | CASRPGGLGGAAEKLFF | TGTGCCAGCCGCCCCGGAGGTTTGGGCGGCGCGGCGGAAAAACTGTTTTTT
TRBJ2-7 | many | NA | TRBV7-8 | CASSFGTTSSYEQYF | TGTGCCAGCAGCTTCGGGACCACAAGCTCCTACGAGCAGTACTTC
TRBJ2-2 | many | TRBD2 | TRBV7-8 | CASSSTRLAGASGELFF | TGTGCCAGCAGCTCCACGAGGCTAGCGGGAGCTTCTGGGGAGCTGTTTTTT
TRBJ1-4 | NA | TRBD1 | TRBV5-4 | CASSLGDSINEKLFF | TGTGCCAGCAGCTTGGGGGACAGCATAAATGAAAAACTGTTTTTT
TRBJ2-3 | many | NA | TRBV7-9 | CASSFTGSSDTQYF | TGTGCCAGCAGCTTTACCGGGAGCTCAGATACGCAGTATTTT
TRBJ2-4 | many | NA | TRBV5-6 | CASSLLRGLGNIQYF | TGTGCCAGCAGCTTGTTACGGGGTTTAGGGAACATTCAGTACTTC
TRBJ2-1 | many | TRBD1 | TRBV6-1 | CASRRTGGSNEQFF | TGTGCCAGCCGCCGGACAGGGGGTAGCAATGAGCAGTTCTTC
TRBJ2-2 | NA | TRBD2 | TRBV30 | CAWGLAGKDTGELFF | TGTGCCTGGGGACTAGCGGGAAAGGACACCGGGGAGCTGTTTTTT
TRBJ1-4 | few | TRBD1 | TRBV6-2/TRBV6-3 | CASSSRGRRDNEKLFF | TGTGCCAGCAGTTCCAGGGGGCGCCGGGATAATGAAAAACTGTTTTTT
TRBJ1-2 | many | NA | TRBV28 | CASSFSRYGYTF | TGTGCCAGCAGTTTCTCGCGCTATGGCTACACCTTC
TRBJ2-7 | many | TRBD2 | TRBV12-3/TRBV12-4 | CASSLGGAGGDEQYF | TGTGCCAGCAGTTTAGGGGGGGCGGGAGGTGACGAGCAGTACTTC